This TCR beta chain was observed in a study of T cells of healthy individuals. This CDR3 spans 14 amino acids. Germline values: CDR1 DFQATT, CDR2 SNEGSKA (reference sequence). TCRdb itself ran the 5' RACE reads through MiXCR, one entry per CDR3 protein. The sample holds some 85,000 distinct CDR3 sequences, around 5.1% seen once. V and J are TRBV20-1 and TRBJ2-3; the match to TRBD2 covers 10 bases. This sequence was found in a female donor in good health. The CDR3 loop is CSSDGTSVSDTQYF. The CDR3, as DNA: TGCAGCTCCGACGGGACTAGCGTTTCAGATACGCAGTATTTT.